The present entry profiles one TCR beta chain with its context. Its antigen is undetermined. The data originate from a study of T cells in localized non-small cell lung cancer. Findings of the study overall: Peak T cell clonality was found in uninvolved adjacent lung, exceeding tumor.

Measured with immunoSEQ multiplex PCR; TCRdb has only the in-frame clones, and not every one. The sample contains about 52,000 clones, approximately 90% of which appear only once. Germline V gene sequence: CDR1 MNHEY, CDR2 SVGAGI. The V end lost 0 bases, the J end lost 6 bases, and 14 bases lay between the germline ends. The CDR3 is made up of 15 amino acids. The material was peripheral blood, obtained before any cancer treatment. The receptor comes from a male donor at least 60 years old with stage III squamous cell lung carcinoma. The V call is TRBV6-5, the J call TRBJ1-2, with D possibly TRBD1 on 5 matching bases. The CDR3 loop reads CASSYSLGRTDGYTF. CDR3 sequence (DNA): TGTGCCAGCAGTTACTCGTTGGGGCGTACGGATGGCTACACCTTC.